This T cell receptor beta chain derives from a study of cytomegalovirus exposure and HLA in healthy donors. On this clone: Its antigen is unidentified.

CDR1 MDHEN and CDR2 SYDVKM come from the germline V gene. V shed 5 bases and J shed 7 bases, with 18 bases lying between them. CDR3 length equals 14 residues. General study findings and limits: Later analysis identified 17,000 or so TCR beta sequences associated with HLA alleles, using a false discovery rate threshold of 0.05.

The PCR was carried out with 60 Vbeta primers and 13 Jbeta primers. Using immunoSEQ multiplex PCR, the repertoire was profiled, and TCRdb retains in-frame clones only, with some absent. Among 100,000 to 150,000 clones listed, around 72% were seen once. As for the donors, each was a healthy bone marrow donor. This chain connects TRBV28 to TRBJ2-7; D may be TRBD2 (7 bases). The source material was PBMCs. The sequence came from a young man in good health and CMV-seronegative. The CDR3 nucleotides are TGTGCCAGCAGTGGGGTAGGGGGGGCAGGGGAGCAGTACTTC. This translates into CASSGVGGAGEQYF.